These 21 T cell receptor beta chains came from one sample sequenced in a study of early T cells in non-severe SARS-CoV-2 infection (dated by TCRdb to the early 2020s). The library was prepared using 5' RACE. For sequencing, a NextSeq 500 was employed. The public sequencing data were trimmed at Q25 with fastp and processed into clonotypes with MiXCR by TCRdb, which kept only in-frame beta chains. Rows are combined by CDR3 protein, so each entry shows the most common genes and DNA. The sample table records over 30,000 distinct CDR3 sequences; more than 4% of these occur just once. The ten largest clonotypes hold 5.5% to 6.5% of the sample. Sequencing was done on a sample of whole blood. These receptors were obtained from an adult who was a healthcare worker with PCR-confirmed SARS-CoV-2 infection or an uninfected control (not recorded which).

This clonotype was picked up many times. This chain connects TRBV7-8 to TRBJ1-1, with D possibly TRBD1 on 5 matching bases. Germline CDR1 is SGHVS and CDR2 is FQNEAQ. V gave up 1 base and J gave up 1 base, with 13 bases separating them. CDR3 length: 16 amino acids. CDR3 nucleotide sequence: TGTGCCAGCAGCTTAGGTCGAGGGGCAACGAACACTGAAGCTTTCTTT. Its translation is CASSLGRGATNTEAFF.

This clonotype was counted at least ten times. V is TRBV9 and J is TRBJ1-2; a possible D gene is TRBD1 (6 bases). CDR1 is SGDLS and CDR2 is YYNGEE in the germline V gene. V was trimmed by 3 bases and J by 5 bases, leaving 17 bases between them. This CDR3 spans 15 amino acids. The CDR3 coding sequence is TGTGCCAGCAGCGCCGGGACACTGCCTTCTTATGGCTACACCTTC. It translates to CASSAGTLPSYGYTF.

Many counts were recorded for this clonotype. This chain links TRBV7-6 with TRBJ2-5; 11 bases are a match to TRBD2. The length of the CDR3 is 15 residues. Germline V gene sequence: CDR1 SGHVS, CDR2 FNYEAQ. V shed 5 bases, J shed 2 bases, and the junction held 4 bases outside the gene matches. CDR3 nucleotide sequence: TGTGCCAGCAGCCCCACTAGCGGGGGTCAAGAGACCCAGTACTTC. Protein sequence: CASSPTSGGQETQYF.

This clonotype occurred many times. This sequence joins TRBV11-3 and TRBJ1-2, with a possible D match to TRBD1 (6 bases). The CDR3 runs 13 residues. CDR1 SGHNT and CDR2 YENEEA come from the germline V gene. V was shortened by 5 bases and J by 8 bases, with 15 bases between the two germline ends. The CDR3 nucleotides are TGTGCCAGCAGCCGGACAGCCAGGGACGGCTACACCTTC. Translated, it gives CASSRTARDGYTF. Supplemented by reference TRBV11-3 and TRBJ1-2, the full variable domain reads EAGVVQSPRYKIIEKKQPVAFWCNPISGHNTLYWYLQNLGQGPELLIRYENEEAVDDSQLPKDRFSAERLKGVDSTLKIQPAELGDSAVYLCASSRTARDGYTFGSGTRLTVV.

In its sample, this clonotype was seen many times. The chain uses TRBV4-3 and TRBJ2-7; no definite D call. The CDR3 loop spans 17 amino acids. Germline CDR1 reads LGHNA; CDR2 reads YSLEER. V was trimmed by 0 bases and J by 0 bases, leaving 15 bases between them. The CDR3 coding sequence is TGCGCCAGCAGCCAAGATCTCGGCAGCCGTCTCTCCTACGAGCAGTACTTC. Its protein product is CASSQDLGSRLSYEQYF.

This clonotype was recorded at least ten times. The CDR3 bases are TGTGCCAGCAGCGCAAGCGGGGGGTACAATGAGCAGTTCTTC. Its protein is CASSASGGYNEQFF. This rearrangement joins TRBV7-6 to TRBJ2-1; 9 positions agree with TRBD2. V dropped 5 bases and J dropped 4; count of bases not matched to a gene: 3. This CDR3 has 14 amino acids. Germline CDR1 reads SGHVS; CDR2 reads FNYEAQ. Based on the CDR3 plus reference TRBV7-6 and TRBJ2-1, the full variable domain is GAGVSQSPRYKVTKRGQDVALRCDPISGHVSLYWYRQALGQGPEFLTYFNYEAQQDKSGLPNDRFSAERPEGSISTLTIQRTEQRDSAMYRCASSASGGYNEQFFGPGTRLTVL.

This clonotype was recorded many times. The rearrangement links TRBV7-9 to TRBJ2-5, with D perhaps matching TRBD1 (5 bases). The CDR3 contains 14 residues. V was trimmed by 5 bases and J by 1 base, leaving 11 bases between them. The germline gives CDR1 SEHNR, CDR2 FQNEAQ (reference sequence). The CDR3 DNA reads TGTGCCAGCAGCGAAATAGGGGCCCAAGAGACCCAGTACTTC. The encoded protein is CASSEIGAQETQYF. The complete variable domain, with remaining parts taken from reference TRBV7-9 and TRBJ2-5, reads DTGVSQNPRHKITKRGQNVTFRCDPISEHNRLYWYRQTLGQGPEFLTYFQNEAQLEKSRLLSDRFSAERPKGSFSTLEIQRTEQGDSAMYLCASSEIGAQETQYFGPGTRLLVL.

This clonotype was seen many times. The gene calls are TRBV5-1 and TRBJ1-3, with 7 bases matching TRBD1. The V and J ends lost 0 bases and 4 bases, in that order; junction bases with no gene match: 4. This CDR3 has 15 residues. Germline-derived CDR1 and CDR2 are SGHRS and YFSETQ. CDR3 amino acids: CASSLEQGSGNTIYF. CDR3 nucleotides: TGCGCCAGCAGCTTGGAACAGGGGAGCGGAAACACCATATATTTT.

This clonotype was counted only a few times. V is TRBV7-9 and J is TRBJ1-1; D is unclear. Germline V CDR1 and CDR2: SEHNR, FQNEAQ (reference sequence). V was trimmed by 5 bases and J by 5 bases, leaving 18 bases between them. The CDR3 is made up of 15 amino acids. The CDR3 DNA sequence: TGTGCCAGCAGCCTACCCGCCGGAGTAGATACTGAAGCTTTCTTT. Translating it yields CASSLPAGVDTEAFF.

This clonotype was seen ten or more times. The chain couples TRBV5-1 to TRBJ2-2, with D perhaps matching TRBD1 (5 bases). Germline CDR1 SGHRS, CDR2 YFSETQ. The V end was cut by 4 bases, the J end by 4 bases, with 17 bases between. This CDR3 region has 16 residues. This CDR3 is CASSRRVDSSTGELFF. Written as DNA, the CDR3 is TGCGCCAGCAGCCGCCGGGTTGACAGCTCCACCGGGGAGCTGTTTTTT.

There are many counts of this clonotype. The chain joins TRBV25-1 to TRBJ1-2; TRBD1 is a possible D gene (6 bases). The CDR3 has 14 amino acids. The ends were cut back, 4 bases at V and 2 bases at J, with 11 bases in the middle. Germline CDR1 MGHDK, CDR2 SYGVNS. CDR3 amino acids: CASSGGPLNYGYTF. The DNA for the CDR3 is TGTGCCAGCAGTGGGGGGCCACTAAACTATGGCTACACCTTC.

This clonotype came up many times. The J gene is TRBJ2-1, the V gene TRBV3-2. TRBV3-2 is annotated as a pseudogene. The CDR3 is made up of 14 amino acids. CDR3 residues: CASTHRCLIDEQFF. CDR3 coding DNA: TGTGCCAGCACCCACAGGTGCCTAATCGACGAGCAGTTCTTC.

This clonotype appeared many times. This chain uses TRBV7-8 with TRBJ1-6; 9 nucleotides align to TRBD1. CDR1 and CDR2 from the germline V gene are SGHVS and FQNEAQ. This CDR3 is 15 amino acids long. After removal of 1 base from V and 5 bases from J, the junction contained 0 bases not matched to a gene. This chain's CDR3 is CASSLGDRDNSPLHF. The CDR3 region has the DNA TGTGCCAGCAGCTTAGGGGACAGGGATAATTCACCCCTCCACTTT.

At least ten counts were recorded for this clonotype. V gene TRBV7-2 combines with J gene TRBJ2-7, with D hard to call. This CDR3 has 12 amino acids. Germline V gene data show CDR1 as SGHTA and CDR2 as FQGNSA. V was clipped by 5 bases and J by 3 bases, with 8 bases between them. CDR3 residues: CASSTTFYEQYF. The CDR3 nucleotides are TGTGCCAGCAGCACCACTTTCTACGAGCAGTACTTC.

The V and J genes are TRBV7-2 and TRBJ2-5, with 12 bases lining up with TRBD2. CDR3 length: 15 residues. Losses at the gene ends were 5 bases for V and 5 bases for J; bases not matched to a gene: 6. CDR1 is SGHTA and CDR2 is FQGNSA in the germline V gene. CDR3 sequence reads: CASSPTSGGIETQYF. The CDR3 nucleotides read TGTGCCAGCAGCCCTACTAGCGGGGGGATTGAGACCCAGTACTTC.

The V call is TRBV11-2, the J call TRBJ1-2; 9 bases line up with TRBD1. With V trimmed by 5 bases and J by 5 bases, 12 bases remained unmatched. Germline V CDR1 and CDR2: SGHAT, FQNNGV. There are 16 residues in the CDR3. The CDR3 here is CASSQLPGQGLYGYTF. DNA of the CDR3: TGTGCCAGCAGCCAACTACCGGGACAGGGACTGTATGGCTACACCTTC.

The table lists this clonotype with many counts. The chain's CDR3 is CASSLAGQVYGYTF. CDR3 nucleotide sequence: TGCGCCAGCAGCTTGGCCGGACAGGTCTATGGCTACACCTTC. The chain recombines TRBV5-1 with TRBJ1-2, with 7 bases aligning to TRBD1. From germline, CDR1 is SGHRS and CDR2 YFSETQ. The CDR3 has 14 residues. J was trimmed by 4 bases and V by 0 bases; bases with no gene match: 3.

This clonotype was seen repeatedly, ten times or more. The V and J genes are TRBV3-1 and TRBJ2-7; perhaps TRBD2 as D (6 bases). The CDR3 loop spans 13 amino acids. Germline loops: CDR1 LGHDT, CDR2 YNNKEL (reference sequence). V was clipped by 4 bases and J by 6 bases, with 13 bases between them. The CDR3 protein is CASSRGLLGEQYF. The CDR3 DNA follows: TGTGCCAGCAGCCGGGGACTGTTAGGCGAGCAGTACTTC.

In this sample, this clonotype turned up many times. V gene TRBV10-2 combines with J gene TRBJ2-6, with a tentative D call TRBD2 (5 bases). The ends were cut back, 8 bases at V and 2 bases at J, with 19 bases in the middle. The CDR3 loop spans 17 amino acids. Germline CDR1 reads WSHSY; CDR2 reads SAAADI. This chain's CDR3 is CASHGRVASTGANVLTF. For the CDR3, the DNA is TGCGCCAGCCATGGTCGGGTAGCGTCAACTGGGGCCAACGTCCTGACTTTC.

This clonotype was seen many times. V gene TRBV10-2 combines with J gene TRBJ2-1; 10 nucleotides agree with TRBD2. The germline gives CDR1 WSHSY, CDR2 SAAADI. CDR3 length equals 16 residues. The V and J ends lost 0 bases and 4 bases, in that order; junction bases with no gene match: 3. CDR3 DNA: TGCGCCAGCAGTGAGTCGGGACTAGCGCCATACAATGAGCAGTTCTTC. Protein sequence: CASSESGLAPYNEQFF.

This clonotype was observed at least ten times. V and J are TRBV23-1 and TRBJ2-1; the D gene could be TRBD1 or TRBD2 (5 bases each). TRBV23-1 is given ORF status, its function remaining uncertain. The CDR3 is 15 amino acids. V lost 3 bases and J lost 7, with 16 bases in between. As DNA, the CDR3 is TGCGCCAGCAGTCAGGCTCGGGACCCCAGTAATGAGCAGTTCTTC. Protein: CASSQARDPSNEQFF.